Shown below are 2 T cell receptor beta chains from a single sample sequenced in a study of Ad26.COV2.S vaccination and SARS-CoV-2 variants. Treatment of the sample: 15 to 20 received Ad26.COV2.S at low or high dose, single or two shots; about 5 received placebo; per-sample allocation not given. At day 63 after the first vaccine or placebo injection, samples were drawn. The protocol was immunoSEQ multiplex PCR, while the TCRdb copy is restricted to in-frame clones and leaves out a portion. The sample comprises approximately 450,000 clones, about nine tenths of which are singletons, and 12% rests with the top ten. The sequences come from peripheral blood, collected in a trial of Ad26.COV2.S vaccine versus placebo. Receptors originate from a person between 18 and 60 years old who received the Ad26.COV2.S COVID-19 vaccine or a placebo.

J is TRBJ2-3 and V is TRBV10-2; 7 nucleotides agree with TRBD1. Trimming removed 5 bases from V and 5 bases from J; junction bases left unmatched: 4. Germline lookup yields CDR1 WSHSY and CDR2 SAAADI. CDR3 length: 13 amino acids. The CDR3 DNA follows: TGCGCCAGCAGTATGGGACAGATAGATACGCAGTATTTT. Protein: CASSMGQIDTQYF.

The gene calls are TRBV2 and TRBJ1-6; D ambiguous. Per germline, CDR1 SNHLY and CDR2 FYNNEI. The ends were cut back, 3 bases at V and 9 bases at J, with 9 bases in the middle. The CDR3 has 13 residues. CDR3 nucleotides: TGTGCCAGCAGTGAGGCAGCGATTTCACCCCTCCACTTT. This translates into CASSEAAISPLHF.